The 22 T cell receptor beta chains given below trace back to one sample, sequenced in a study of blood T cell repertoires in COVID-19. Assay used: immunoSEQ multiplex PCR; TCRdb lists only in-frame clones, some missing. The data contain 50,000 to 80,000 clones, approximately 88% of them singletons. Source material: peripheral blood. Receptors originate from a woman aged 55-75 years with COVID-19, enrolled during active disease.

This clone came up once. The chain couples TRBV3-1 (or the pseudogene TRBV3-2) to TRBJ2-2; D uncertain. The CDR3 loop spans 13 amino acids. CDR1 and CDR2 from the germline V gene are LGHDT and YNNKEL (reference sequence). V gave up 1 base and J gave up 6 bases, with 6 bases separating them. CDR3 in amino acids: CASSQVSAGELFF. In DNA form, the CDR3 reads TGTGCCAGCAGCCAAGTATCGGCCGGGGAGCTGTTTTTT.

The DNA of the CDR3 is TGTGCCATTGCCGGGACTAGCGGGAGGGAAGATACGCAGTATTTT. Translating gives CAIAGTSGREDTQYF. V gene TRBV27 combines with J gene TRBJ2-3; 16 nucleotides align to TRBD2. This CDR3 contains 15 residues. Germline CDR1 and CDR2: MNHEY and SMNVEV (reference sequence). Trimming at V came to 10 bases and at J to 5 bases, leaving 6 bases not matched to a gene.

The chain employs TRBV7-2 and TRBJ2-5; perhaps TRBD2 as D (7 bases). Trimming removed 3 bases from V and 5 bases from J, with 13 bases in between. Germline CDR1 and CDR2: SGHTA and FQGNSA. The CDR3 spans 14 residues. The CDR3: CASSLRGGRETQYF. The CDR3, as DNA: TGTGCCAGCAGCTTGAGGGGGGGCCGGGAGACCCAGTACTTC.

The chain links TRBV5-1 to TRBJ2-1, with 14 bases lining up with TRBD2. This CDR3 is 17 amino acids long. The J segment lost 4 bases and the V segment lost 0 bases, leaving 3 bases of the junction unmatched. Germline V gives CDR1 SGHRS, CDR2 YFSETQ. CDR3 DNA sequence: TGCGCCAGCAGCTTGGCCGGGACTAGCGGGAGTTACAATGAGCAGTTCTTC. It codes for CASSLAGTSGSYNEQFF.

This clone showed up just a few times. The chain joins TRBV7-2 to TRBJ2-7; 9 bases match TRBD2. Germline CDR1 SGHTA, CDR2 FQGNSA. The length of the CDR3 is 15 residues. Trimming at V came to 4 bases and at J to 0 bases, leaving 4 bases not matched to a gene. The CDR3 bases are TGTGCCAGCAGCTCTAGCGGGGCCAGCTCCTACGAGCAGTACTTC. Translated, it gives CASSSSGASSYEQYF.

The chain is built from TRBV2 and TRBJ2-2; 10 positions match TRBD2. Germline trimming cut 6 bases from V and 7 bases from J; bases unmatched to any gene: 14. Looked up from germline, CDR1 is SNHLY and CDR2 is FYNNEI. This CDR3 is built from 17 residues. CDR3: CASSAGLAGVRDGELFF. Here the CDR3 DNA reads TGTGCCAGCAGCGCCGGCCTAGCGGGGGTCAGGGACGGGGAGCTGTTTTTT.

CDR3 in DNA: TGTGCCAGCAGCTTCGGTGGACAGGGGGATCAGCCCCAGCATTTT. Translating gives CASSFGGQGDQPQHF. This sequence joins TRBV7-9 and TRBJ1-5, with TRBD1 identical over 10 bases. The CDR3 contains 15 residues. Losses at the gene ends were 3 bases for V and 5 bases for J; bases not matched to a gene: 4. Germline values: CDR1 SEHNR, CDR2 FQNEAQ (reference sequence).

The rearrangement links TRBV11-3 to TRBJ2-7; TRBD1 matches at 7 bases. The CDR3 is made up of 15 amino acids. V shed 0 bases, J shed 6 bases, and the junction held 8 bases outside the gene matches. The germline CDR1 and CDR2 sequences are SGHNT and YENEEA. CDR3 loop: CASSLDDREGGEQYF. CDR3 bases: TGTGCCAGCAGCTTAGACGACAGGGAAGGAGGCGAGCAGTACTTC.

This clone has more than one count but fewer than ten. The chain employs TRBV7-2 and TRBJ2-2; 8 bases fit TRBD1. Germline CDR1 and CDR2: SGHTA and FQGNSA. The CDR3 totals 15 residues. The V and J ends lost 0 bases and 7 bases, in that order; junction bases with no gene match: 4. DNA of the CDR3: TGTGCCAGCAGCTTAGCGGGACAGGATATCGGGGAGCTGTTTTTT. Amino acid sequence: CASSLAGQDIGELFF.

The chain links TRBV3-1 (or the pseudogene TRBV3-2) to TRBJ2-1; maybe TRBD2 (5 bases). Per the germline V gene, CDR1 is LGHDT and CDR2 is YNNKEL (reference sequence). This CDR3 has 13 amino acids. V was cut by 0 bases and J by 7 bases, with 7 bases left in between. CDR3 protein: CASSQDSGNEQFF. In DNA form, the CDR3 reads TGTGCCAGCAGCCAAGATTCGGGGAATGAGCAGTTCTTC.

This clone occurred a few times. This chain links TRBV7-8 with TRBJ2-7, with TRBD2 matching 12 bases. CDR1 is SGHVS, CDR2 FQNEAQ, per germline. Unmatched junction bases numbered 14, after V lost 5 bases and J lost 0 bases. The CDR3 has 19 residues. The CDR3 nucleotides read TGTGCCAGCAGCCCGCTGCGGACTAGCGGGGCGCCGAGCTCCTACGAGCAGTACTTC. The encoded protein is CASSPLRTSGAPSSYEQYF.

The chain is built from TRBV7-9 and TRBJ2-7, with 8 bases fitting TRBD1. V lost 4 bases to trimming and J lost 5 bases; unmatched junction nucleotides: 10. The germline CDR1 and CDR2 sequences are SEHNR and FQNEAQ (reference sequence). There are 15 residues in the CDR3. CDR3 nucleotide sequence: TGTGCCAGCAGCTCCCCGGACAGGGTAGACAACGAGCAGTACTTC. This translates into CASSSPDRVDNEQYF.

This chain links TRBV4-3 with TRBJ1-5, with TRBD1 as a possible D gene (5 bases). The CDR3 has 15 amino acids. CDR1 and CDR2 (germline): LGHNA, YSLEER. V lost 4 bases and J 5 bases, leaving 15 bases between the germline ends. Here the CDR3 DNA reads TGCGCCAGCAGCCCCTCGGGAGGGGCCGATCAGCCCCAGCATTTT. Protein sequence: CASSPSGGADQPQHF.

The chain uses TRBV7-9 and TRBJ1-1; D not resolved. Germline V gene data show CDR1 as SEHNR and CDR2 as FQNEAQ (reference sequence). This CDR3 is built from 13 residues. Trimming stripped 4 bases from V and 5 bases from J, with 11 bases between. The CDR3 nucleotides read TGTGCCAGCAGCTATCAACCGAGGACTGAAGCTTTCTTT. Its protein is CASSYQPRTEAFF.

The CDR3, as DNA: TGCGCCAGCGGACAAACGCCCTACAATGAGCAGTTCTTC. It specifies CASGQTPYNEQFF. The V call is TRBV4-3, the J call TRBJ2-1; maybe TRBD1 (5 bases). V lost 8 bases and J lost 2, with 10 bases in between. Looked up from germline, CDR1 is LGHNA and CDR2 is YSLEER. This CDR3 has 13 residues.

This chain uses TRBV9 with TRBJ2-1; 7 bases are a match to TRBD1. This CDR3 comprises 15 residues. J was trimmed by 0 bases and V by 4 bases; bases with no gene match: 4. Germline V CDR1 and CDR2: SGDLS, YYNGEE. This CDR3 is CASSQTGSSYNEQFF. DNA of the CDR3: TGTGCCAGCAGCCAGACAGGGTCCTCCTACAATGAGCAGTTCTTC. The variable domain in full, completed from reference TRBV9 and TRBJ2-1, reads DSGVTQTPKHLITATGQRVTLRCSPRSGDLSVYWYQQSLDQGLQFLIQYYNGEERAKGNILERFSAQQFPDLHSELNLSSLELGDSALYFCASSQTGSSYNEQFFGPGTRLTVL.

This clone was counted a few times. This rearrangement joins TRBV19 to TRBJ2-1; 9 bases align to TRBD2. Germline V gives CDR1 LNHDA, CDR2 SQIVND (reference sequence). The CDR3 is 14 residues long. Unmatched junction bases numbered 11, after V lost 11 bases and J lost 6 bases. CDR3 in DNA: TGTGCCGCCGATATGGGACTAGCTGGCAATGAGCAGTTCTTC. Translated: CAADMGLAGNEQFF. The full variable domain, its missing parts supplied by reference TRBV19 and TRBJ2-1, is DGGITQSPKYLFRKEGQNVTLSCEQNLNHDAMYWYRQDPGQGLRLIYYSQIVNDFQKGDIAEGYSVSREKKESFPLTVTSAQKNPTAFYLCAADMGLAGNEQFFGPGTRLTVL.

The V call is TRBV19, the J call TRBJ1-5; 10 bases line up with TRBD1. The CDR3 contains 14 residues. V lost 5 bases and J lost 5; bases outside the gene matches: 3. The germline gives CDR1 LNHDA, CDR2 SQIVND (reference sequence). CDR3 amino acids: CASSPGQGYQPQHF. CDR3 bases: TGTGCCAGTAGTCCGGGACAGGGGTATCAGCCCCAGCATTTT.

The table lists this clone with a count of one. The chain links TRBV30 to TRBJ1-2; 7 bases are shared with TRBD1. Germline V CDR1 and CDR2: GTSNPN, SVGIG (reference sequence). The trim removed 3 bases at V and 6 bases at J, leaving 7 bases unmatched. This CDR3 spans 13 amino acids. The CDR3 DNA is TGTGCCTGGAGCTCCGGGACAGCAGATGGCTACACCTTC. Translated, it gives CAWSSGTADGYTF.

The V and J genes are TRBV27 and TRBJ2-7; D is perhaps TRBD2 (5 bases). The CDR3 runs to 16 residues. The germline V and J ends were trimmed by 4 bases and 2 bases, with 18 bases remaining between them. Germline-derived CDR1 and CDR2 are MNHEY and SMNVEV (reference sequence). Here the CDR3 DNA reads TGTGCCAGCAGTTCCCTGGACTTGAGGGTTCCCTACGAGCAGTACTTC. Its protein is CASSSLDLRVPYEQYF.

This CDR3 reads CSATVNTEAFF. The CDR3 region has the DNA TGCAGCGCCACGGTGAACACTGAAGCTTTCTTT. The chain couples TRBV29-1 to TRBJ1-1; the D is unclear. Trimming stripped 7 bases from V and 0 bases from J, with 6 bases between. Germline-derived CDR1 and CDR2 are SQVTM and ANQGSEA. The CDR3 totals 11 residues.

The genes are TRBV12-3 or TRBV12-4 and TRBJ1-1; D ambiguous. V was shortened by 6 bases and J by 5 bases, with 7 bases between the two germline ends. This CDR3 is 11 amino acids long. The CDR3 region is CASRRRTEAFF. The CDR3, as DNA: TGTGCCAGCAGGCGCCGAACTGAAGCTTTCTTT.